Shown below are 3 T cell receptor beta chains from a single sample sequenced in a study of blood T cell repertoires in COVID-19. Using immunoSEQ multiplex PCR, the repertoire was profiled, and TCRdb retains in-frame clones only, with some absent. The data hold 200,000 to 250,000 clones, with around 83% observed a single time. Sequencing input: peripheral blood. Source of these receptors: a man aged 25-45 years who had recovered from COVID-19.

This clone was observed a single time. The J gene is TRBJ1-1, the V gene TRBV10-2; TRBD1 agrees at 7 bases. The CDR3 runs 15 residues. Germline-derived CDR1 and CDR2 are WSHSY and SAAADI. The V and J ends lost 4 bases and 0 bases, in that order; junction bases with no gene match: 5. The CDR3 spells CASSGGTDMNTEAFF. The DNA for the CDR3 is TGCGCCAGCAGTGGGGGGACAGATATGAACACTGAAGCTTTCTTT.

The chain joins TRBV28 to TRBJ2-7; TRBD2 is a possible D gene (5 bases). The germline V gene has CDR1 MDHEN and CDR2 SYDVKM. The V end was cut by 5 bases, the J end by 9 bases, with 23 bases between. The CDR3 is made up of 15 amino acids. In DNA, the CDR3 is TGTGCCAGCAGTACCAGACACCGGACTCCCACCGGGCAGTACGTC. Translating it yields CASSTRHRTPTGQYV.

This clone turned up a few times. The chain couples TRBV18 to TRBJ1-5; D is perhaps TRBD1 (5 bases). With 1 base removed from V and 5 bases from J, the gap between germline ends came to 6 bases. CDR3 length: 13 residues. Germline values: CDR1 KGHSH, CDR2 LQKENI. CDR3 sequence: CASSPLGDQPQHF. For the CDR3, the DNA is TGTGCCAGCTCACCACTAGGGGATCAGCCCCAGCATTTT.